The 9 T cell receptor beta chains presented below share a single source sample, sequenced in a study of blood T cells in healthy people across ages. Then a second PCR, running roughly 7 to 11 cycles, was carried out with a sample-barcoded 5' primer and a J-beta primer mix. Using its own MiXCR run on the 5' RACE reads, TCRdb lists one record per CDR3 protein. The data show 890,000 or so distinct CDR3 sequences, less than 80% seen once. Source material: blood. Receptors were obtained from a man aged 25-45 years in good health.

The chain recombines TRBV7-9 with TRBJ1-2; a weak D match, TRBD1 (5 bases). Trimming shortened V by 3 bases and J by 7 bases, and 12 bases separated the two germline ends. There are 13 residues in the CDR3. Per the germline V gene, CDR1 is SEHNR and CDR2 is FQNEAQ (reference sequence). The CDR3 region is CASSFGGVGGYTF. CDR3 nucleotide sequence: TGTGCCAGCAGCTTTGGGGGGGTAGGTGGCTACACCTTC. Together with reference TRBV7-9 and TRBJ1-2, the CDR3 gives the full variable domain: DTGVSQNPRHKITKRGQNVTFRCDPISEHNRLYWYRQTLGQGPEFLTYFQNEAQLEKSRLLSDRFSAERPKGSFSTLEIQRTEQGDSAMYLCASSFGGVGGYTFGSGTRLTVV.

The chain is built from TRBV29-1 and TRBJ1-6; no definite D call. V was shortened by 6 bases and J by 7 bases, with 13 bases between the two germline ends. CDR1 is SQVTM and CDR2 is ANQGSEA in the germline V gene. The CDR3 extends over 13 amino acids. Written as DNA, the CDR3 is TGCAGCGTGGAGACTGGCGGGAATTCACCCCTCCACTTT. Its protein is CSVETGGNSPLHF.

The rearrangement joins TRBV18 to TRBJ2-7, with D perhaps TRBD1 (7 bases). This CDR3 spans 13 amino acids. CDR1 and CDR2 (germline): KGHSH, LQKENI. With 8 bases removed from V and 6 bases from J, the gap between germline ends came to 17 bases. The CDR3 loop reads CASARLDRAEQYF. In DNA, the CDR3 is TGTGCCAGCGCACGACTAGACAGGGCCGAGCAGTACTTC.

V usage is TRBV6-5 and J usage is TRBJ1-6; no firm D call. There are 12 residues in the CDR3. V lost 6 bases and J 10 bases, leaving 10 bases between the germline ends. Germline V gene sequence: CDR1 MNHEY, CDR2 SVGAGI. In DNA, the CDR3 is TGTGCCAGCAGGAATCCCCTATCACCCCTCCACTTT. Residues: CASRNPLSPLHF.

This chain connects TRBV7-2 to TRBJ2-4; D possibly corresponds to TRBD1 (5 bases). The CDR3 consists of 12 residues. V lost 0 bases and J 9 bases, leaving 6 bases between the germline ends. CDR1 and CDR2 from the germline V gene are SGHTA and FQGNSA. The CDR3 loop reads CASSLAQGIQYF. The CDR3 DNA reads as TGTGCCAGCAGCTTAGCTCAGGGCATTCAGTACTTC.

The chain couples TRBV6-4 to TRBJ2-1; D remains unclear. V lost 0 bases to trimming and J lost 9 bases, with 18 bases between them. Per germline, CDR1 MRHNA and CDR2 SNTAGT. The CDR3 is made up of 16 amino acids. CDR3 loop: CASSDSIGSHLREQFF. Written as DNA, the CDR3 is TGTGCCAGCAGTGACTCGATAGGAAGCCACCTCCGTGAGCAGTTCTTC.

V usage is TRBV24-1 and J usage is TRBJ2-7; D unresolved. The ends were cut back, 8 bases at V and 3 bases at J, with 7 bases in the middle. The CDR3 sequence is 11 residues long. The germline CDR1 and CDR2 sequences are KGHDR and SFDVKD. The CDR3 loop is CATKAFYEQYF. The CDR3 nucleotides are TGTGCCACCAAGGCTTTCTACGAGCAGTACTTC.

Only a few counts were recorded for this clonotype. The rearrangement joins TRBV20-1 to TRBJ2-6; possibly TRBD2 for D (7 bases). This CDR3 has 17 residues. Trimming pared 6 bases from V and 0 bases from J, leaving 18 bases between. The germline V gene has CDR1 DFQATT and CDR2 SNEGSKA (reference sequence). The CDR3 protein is CSALLAGAPSGANVLTF. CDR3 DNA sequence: TGCAGTGCACTGCTCGCGGGGGCCCCCTCTGGGGCCAACGTCCTGACTTTC.

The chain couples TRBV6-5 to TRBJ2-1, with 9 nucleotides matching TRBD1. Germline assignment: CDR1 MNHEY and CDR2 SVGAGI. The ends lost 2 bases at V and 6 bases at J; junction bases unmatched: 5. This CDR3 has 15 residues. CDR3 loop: CASSYGTGIRNEQFF. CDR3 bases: TGTGCCAGCAGTTACGGGACAGGGATCCGCAATGAGCAGTTCTTC.